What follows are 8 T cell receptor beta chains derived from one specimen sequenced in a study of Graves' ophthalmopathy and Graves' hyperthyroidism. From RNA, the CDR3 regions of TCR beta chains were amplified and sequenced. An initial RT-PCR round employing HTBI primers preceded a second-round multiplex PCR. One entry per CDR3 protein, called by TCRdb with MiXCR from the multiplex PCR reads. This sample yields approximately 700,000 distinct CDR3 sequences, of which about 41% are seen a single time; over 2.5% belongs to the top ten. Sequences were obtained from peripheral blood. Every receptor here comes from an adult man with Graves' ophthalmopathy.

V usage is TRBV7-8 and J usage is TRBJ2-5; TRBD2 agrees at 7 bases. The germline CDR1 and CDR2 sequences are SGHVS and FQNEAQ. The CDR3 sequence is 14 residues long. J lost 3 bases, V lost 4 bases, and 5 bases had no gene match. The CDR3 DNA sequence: TGTGCCAGCAGCTCCAGCGCGGGGGAAGAGACCCAGTACTTC. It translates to CASSSSAGEETQYF.

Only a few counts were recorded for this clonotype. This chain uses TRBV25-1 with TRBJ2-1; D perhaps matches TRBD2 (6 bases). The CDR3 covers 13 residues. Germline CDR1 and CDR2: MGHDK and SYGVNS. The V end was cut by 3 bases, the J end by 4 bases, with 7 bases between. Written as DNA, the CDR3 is TGTGCCAGCAGTGAGCGGGATTACAATGAGCAGTTCTTC. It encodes CASSERDYNEQFF. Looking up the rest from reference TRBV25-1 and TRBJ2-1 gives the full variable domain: EADIYQTPRYLVIGTGKKITLECSQTMGHDKMYWYQQDPGMELHLIHYSYGVNSTEKGDLSSESTVSRIRTEHFPLTLESARPSHTSQYLCASSERDYNEQFFGPGTRLTVL.

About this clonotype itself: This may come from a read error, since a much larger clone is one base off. CDR3: CASSYPGQTNEKLFF. As DNA, the CDR3 is TGTGCCAGCAGTTACCCGGGGCAGACTAATGAAAAACTGTTTTTT. V gene TRBV6-5 combines with J gene TRBJ1-4; D may be TRBD1 (5 bases). With 2 bases removed from V and 2 bases from J, the gap between germline ends came to 9 bases. The V gene's germline CDR1 is MNHEY and CDR2 SVGAGI. The CDR3 has 15 residues.

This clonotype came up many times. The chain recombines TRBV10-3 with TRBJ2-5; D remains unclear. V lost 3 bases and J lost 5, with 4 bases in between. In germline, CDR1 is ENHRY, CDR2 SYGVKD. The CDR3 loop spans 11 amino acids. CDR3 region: CAISETETQYF. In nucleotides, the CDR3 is TGTGCCATCAGTGAAACGGAGACCCAGTACTTC.

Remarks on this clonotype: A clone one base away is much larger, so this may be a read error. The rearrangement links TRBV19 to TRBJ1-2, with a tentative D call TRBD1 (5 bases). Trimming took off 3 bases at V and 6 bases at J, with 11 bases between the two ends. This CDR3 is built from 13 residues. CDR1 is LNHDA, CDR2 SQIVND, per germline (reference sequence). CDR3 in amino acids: CASSILPGDGYTF. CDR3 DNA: TGTGCCAGTAGTATCTTGCCGGGGGATGGCTACACCTTC.

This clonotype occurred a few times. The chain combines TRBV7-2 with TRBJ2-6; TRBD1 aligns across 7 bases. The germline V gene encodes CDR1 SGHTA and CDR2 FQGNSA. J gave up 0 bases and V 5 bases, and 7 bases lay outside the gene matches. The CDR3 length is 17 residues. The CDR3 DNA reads TGTGCCAGCAGCCATCAGACAGGGTTCTCTGGGGCCAACGTCCTGACTTTC. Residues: CASSHQTGFSGANVLTF.

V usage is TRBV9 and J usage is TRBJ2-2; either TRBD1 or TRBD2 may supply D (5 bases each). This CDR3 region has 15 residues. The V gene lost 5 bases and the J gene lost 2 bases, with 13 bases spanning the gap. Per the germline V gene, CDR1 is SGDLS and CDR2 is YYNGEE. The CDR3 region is CASRDWDLNTGELFF. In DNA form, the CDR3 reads TGTGCCAGCAGAGACTGGGACCTTAACACCGGGGAGCTGTTTTTT.

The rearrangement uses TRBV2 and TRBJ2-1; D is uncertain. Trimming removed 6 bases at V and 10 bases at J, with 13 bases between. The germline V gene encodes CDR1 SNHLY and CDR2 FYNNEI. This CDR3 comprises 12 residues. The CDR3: CASSVVSGEQFF. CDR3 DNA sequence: TGTGCCAGCAGCGTAGTATCCGGGGAGCAGTTCTTC.